These T cell receptor beta chains were read from a single sample in a study of shared clonotypes between healthy human individuals. The data were produced by immunoSEQ multiplex PCR, yet TCRdb's version contains in-frame clones alone and is incomplete. The sample carries 2 million to 3 million clones, roughly 93% recorded once. Sequenced: naive CD4+ T cells from PBMCs. The receptors come from a man younger than 30 in good health. Some clones in this sample may be carry-over from other donors' samples. Both conserved end residues are part of each CDR3. D genes are given only for firm matches. The size field is filled for only some rows; it gives once, few, many or a size class.

J gene	V gene	CDR3 length	D gene	clone size	CDR3 protein	CDR3 DNA
TRBJ1-1	TRBV18	14	TRBD1	NA	CASSPNGQGTEAFF	TGTGCCAGCTCACCGAACGGACAGGGAACTGAAGCTTTCTTT
TRBJ1-5	TRBV5-1	16	NA	NA	CASSLDGGWSNQPQHF	TGCGCCAGCAGCTTGGATGGCGGATGGAGCAATCAGCCCCAGCATTTT
TRBJ2-2	TRBV7-2	15	TRBD2	NA	CASSLAGLAVGELFF	TGTGCCAGCAGCTTAGCGGGACTAGCGGTCGGGGAGCTGTTTTTT
TRBJ2-6	TRBV11-2	19	TRBD2	NA	CASSSPRTSGSSGANVLTF	TGTGCCAGCAGCTCTCCGAGGACTAGCGGAAGCTCTGGGGCCAACGTCCTGACTTTC
TRBJ2-7	TRBV7-2	12	NA	NA	CASSLRSYEQYF	TGTGCCAGCAGCTTACGATCGTACGAGCAGTACTTC
TRBJ2-3	TRBV7-2	16	TRBD2	NA	CASSLTTGGRTDTQYF	TGTGCCAGCAGCTTAACAACGGGAGGTCGCACAGATACGCAGTATTTT
TRBJ2-4	TRBV19	14	NA	NA	CASSIRRGRNIQYF	TGTGCCAGTAGTATTCGACGGGGGAGGAACATTCAGTACTTC
TRBJ2-7	TRBV29-1	13	NA	NA	CSVVGGSSYEQYF	TGCAGCGTTGTTGGGGGGTCCTCCTACGAGCAGTACTTC
TRBJ2-1	TRBV7-3	18	TRBD2	NA	CASSLMPGTSGSMNEQFF	TGTGCCAGCAGCTTAATGCCCGGGACTAGCGGGAGCATGAATGAGCAGTTCTTC
TRBJ1-6	TRBV6-1	18	NA	NA	CASSEQGMRVLYNSPLHF	TGTGCCAGCAGTGAACAGGGGATGCGGGTACTGTATAATTCACCCCTCCACTTT
TRBJ2-1	TRBV5-1	16	TRBD2	NA	CASSLESLAGAGEQFF	TGCGCCAGCAGCTTGGAAAGTCTAGCGGGAGCTGGTGAGCAGTTCTTC
TRBJ2-2	TRBV27	17	TRBD1	NA	CASSLPRQGVGTGELFF	TGTGCCAGCAGTTTACCTCGACAGGGGGTAGGCACCGGGGAGCTGTTTTTT
TRBJ1-2	TRBV30	14	NA	NA	CAWSAIQGNYGYTF	TGTGCCTGGAGTGCCATACAGGGAAACTATGGCTACACCTTC
TRBJ2-1	TRBV28	16	NA	NA	CASSPTSHNSYNEQFF	TGTGCCAGCAGTCCCACATCCCATAACTCCTACAATGAGCAGTTCTTC
TRBJ2-7	TRBV23-1	14	TRBD1	NA	CASSHGTGSYEQYF	TGCGCCAGCAGTCATGGGACAGGGTCCTACGAGCAGTACTTC
TRBJ1-2	TRBV11-2	13	TRBD1	NA	CASSPRTGVGYTF	TGTGCCAGCAGCCCCCGGACAGGCGTAGGCTACACCTTC
TRBJ2-2	TRBV5-1	16	TRBD2	NA	CASSELAGEYTGELFF	TGCGCCAGCAGCGAGCTAGCGGGAGAGTACACCGGGGAGCTGTTTTTT
TRBJ1-3	TRBV7-9	12	NA	NA	CASSLVGNTIYF	TGTGCCAGCAGCCTCGTTGGAAACACCATATATTTT
TRBJ1-1	TRBV5-1	14	NA	NA	CASSPDPSGGVAFF	TGCGCCAGCAGTCCTGACCCCTCGGGCGGGGTAGCTTTCTTT
TRBJ2-2	TRBV5-4	17	TRBD2	NA	CASSLVGLAVNTGELFF	TGTGCCAGCAGCTTGGTGGGGCTAGCGGTGAACACCGGGGAGCTGTTTTTT
TRBJ2-3	TRBV15	14	TRBD1	NA	CATSRGQGADTQYF	TGTGCCACCAGCAGGGGACAGGGTGCAGATACGCAGTATTTT
TRBJ2-5	TRBV5-4	13	NA	NA	CASSFEGPETQYF	TGTGCCAGCAGCTTCGAGGGCCCAGAGACCCAGTACTTC
TRBJ2-5	TRBV5-1	16	TRBD2	NA	CASSFGRATTQETQYF	TGCGCCAGCAGCTTTGGGAGGGCCACAACCCAAGAGACCCAGTACTTC
TRBJ1-2	TRBV28	13	NA	NA	CASSPRELYGYTF	TGTGCCAGCAGCCCCCGGGAACTATATGGCTACACCTTC
TRBJ1-3	TRBV6-1	13	NA	NA	CASSAGAGNTIYF	TGTGCCAGCAGTGCAGGAGCTGGAAACACCATATATTTT
TRBJ2-1	TRBV19	13	TRBD1	NA	CASSGQGRSEQFF	TGTGCCAGTAGCGGACAGGGGCGCAGTGAGCAGTTCTTC
TRBJ1-6	TRBV5-1	15	NA	NA	CASSSQAGQYSPLHF	TGCGCCAGCAGCTCCCAGGCTGGACAATACTCACCCCTCCACTTT
TRBJ1-2	TRBV7-2	13	NA	NA	CASSLAMGYGYTF	TGTGCCAGCAGCTTAGCAATGGGCTATGGCTACACCTTC
TRBJ2-3	TRBV6-1	15	NA	NA	CASSEGWGLGDTQYF	TGTGCCAGCAGTGAAGGTTGGGGGTTGGGAGATACGCAGTATTTT
TRBJ2-5	TRBV23-1	14	TRBD1	NA	CASSGGTYQETQYF	TGCGCCAGTTCAGGGGGAACGTACCAAGAGACCCAGTACTTC
TRBJ2-1	TRBV2	14	TRBD1	NA	CASSEDRGYNEQFF	TGTGCCAGCAGTGAGGACAGGGGATACAATGAGCAGTTCTTC
TRBJ2-3	TRBV11-1	15	TRBD2	NA	CASSPWGGITDTQYF	TGTGCCAGCAGCCCCTGGGGGGGAATCACAGATACGCAGTATTTT
TRBJ2-7	TRBV29-1	12	NA	NA	CSATTDLYEQYF	TGCAGTGCAACCACAGATTTGTACGAGCAGTACTTC
TRBJ1-1	TRBV28	14	NA	NA	CASSLLGGNTEAFF	TGTGCCAGCAGCCTACTAGGGGGGAACACTGAAGCTTTCTTT
TRBJ1-6	TRBV7-9	12	NA	NA	CASSLNGGDGHF	TGTGCCAGCAGCTTAAACGGGGGCGACGGCCACTTT
TRBJ1-6	TRBV11-2	15	NA	NA	CASSFRGGDNSPLHF	TGTGCCAGCAGCTTCCGTGGGGGGGATAATTCACCCCTCCACTTT
TRBJ1-1	TRBV30	17	TRBD1	NA	CAWSVRGWGDSNTEAFF	TGTGCCTGGAGTGTACGAGGTTGGGGGGACAGTAACACTGAAGCTTTCTTT
TRBJ2-3	TRBV5-1	13	NA	NA	CASSWGDKDTQYF	TGCGCCAGCAGCTGGGGGGACAAAGATACGCAGTATTTT
TRBJ1-1	TRBV30	13	NA	few	CAWSVRGNTEAFF	TGTGCCTGGAGTGTGCGGGGAAACACTGAAGCTTTCTTT
TRBJ2-7	TRBV25-1	13	NA	NA	CASSGSPSYEQYF	TGTGCCAGCAGTGGCAGCCCATCCTACGAGCAGTACTTC
TRBJ2-7	TRBV19	16	TRBD2	NA	CASSNTGTSGTYEQYF	TGTGCCAGTAGTAATACCGGGACTAGCGGGACCTACGAGCAGTACTTC
TRBJ1-5	TRBV19	12	NA	few	CASSITNQPQHF	TGTGCCAGTAGTATTACTAATCAGCCCCAGCATTTT
TRBJ1-5	TRBV6-6	14	NA	NA	CASSPTGRGQPQHF	TGTGCCAGCAGCCCCACCGGGAGGGGTCAGCCCCAGCATTTT
TRBJ2-5	TRBV6-5	11	NA	NA	CASKMGETQYF	TGTGCCAGCAAGATGGGGGAGACCCAGTACTTC
TRBJ2-1	TRBV7-3	16	TRBD1	once	CASSSGLGQGSNEQFF	TGTGCCAGCAGCTCCGGCCTAGGACAGGGTAGCAATGAGCAGTTCTTC
TRBJ1-1	TRBV29-1	13	TRBD1	few	CSVSPGQGGEAFF	TGCAGCGTTTCACCCGGACAGGGCGGTGAAGCTTTCTTT
TRBJ2-1	TRBV7-9	17	TRBD2	NA	CASSLDYSGRARNEQFF	TGTGCCAGCAGCTTAGACTATAGCGGGAGGGCGAGGAATGAGCAGTTCTTC
TRBJ1-5	TRBV19	16	NA	once	CASSIGYSQKGQPQHF	TGTGCCAGTAGTATAGGTTACTCCCAAAAAGGTCAGCCCCAGCATTTT
TRBJ2-5	TRBV30	14	TRBD1	NA	CAWNRGTYQETQYF	TGTGCCTGGAACAGGGGCACGTACCAAGAGACCCAGTACTTC
TRBJ1-2	TRBV18	15	NA	NA	CASSPLSSAIGGYTF	TGTGCCAGCTCACCACTGAGCTCCGCTATAGGTGGCTACACCTTC
TRBJ2-1	TRBV5-4	15	TRBD2	once	CASSFPSGRGQEQFF	TGTGCCAGCAGCTTCCCTAGCGGGAGGGGGCAGGAGCAGTTCTTC